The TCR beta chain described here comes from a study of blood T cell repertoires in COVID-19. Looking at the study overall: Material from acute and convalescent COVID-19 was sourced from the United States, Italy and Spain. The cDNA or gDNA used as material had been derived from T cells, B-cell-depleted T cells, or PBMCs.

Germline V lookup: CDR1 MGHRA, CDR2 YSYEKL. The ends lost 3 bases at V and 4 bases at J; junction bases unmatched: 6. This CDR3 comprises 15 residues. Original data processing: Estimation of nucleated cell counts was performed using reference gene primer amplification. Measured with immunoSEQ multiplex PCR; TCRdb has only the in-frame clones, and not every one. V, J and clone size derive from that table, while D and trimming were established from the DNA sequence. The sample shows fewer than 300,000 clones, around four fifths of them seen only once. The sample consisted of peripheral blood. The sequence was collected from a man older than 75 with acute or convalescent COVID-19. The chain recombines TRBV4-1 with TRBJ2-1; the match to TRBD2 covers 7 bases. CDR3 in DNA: TGCGCCAGCAGCCAGGCGGGAGTCTGGTACAATGAGCAGTTCTTC. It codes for CASSQAGVWYNEQFF.